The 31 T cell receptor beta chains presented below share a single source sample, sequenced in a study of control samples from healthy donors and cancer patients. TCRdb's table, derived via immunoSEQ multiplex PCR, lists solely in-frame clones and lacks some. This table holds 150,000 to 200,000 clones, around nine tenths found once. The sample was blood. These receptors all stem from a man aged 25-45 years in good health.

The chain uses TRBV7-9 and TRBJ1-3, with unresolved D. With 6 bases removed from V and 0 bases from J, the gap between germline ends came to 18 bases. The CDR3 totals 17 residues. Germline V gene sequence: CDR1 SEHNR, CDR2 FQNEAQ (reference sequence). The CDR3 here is CASSRGLVSTSGNTIYF. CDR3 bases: TGTGCCAGCAGTCGCGGTTTGGTTTCTACCTCTGGAAACACCATATATTTT. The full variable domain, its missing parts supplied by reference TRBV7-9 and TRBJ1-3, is DTGVSQNPRHKITKRGQNVTFRCDPISEHNRLYWYRQTLGQGPEFLTYFQNEAQLEKSRLLSDRFSAERPKGSFSTLEIQRTEQGDSAMYLCASSRGLVSTSGNTIYFGEGSWLTVV.

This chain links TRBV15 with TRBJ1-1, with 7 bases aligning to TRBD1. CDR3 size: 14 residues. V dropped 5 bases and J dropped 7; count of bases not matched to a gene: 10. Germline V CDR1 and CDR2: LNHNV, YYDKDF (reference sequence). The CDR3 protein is CATSGGDRLNEAFF. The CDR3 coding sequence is TGTGCCACCAGCGGAGGGGACAGACTGAATGAAGCTTTCTTT.

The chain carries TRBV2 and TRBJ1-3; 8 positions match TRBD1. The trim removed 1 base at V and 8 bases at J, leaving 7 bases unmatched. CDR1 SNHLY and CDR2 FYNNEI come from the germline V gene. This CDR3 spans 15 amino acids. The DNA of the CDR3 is TGTGCCAGCAGTGAAGGTACAGGGGGTCGGCACACCATATATTTT. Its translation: CASSEGTGGRHTIYF. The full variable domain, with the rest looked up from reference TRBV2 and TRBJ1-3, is EPEVTQTPSHQVTQMGQEVILRCVPISNHLYFYWYRQILGQKVEFLVSFYNNEISEKSEIFDDQFSVERPDGSNFTLKIRSTKLEDSAMYFCASSEGTGGRHTIYFGEGSWLTVV.

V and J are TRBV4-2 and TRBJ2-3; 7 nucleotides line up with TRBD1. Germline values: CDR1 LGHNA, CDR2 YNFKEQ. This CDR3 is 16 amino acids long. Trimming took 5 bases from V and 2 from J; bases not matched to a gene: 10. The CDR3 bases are TGTGCCAGCAGCTCGACAGGGTTAGGGTCCACAGATACGCAGTATTTT. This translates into CASSSTGLGSTDTQYF.

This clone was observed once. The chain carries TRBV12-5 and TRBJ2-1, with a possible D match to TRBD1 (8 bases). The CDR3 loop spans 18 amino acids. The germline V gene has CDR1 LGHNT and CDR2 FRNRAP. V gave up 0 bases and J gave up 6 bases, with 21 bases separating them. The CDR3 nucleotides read TGTGCTAGTGGTTTGGTACAGGGACAGGCCTCGGGGGGCAATGAGCAGTTCTTC. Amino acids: CASGLVQGQASGGNEQFF.

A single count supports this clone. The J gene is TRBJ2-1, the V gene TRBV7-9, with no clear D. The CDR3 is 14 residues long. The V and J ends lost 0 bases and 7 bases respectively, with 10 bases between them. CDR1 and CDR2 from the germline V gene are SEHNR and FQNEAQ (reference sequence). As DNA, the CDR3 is TGTGCCAGCAGCTTAGCGGGCTCCCATAATGAGCAGTTCTTC. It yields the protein CASSLAGSHNEQFF. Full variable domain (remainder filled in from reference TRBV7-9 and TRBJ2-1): DTGVSQNPRHKITKRGQNVTFRCDPISEHNRLYWYRQTLGQGPEFLTYFQNEAQLEKSRLLSDRFSAERPKGSFSTLEIQRTEQGDSAMYLCASSLAGSHNEQFFGPGTRLTVL.

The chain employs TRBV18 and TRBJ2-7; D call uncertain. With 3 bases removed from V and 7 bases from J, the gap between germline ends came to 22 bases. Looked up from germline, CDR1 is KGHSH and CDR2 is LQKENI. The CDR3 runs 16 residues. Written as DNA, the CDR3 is TGTGCCAGCTCACCCGTCAGGATAGATATGGTGGGGGAGCAGTACTTC. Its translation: CASSPVRIDMVGEQYF.

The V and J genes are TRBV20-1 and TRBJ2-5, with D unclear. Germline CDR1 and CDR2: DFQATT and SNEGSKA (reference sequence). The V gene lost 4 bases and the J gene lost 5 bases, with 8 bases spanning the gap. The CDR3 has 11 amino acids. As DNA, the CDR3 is TGCAGTGCTATCTTATCGGAGACCCAGTACTTC. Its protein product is CSAILSETQYF.

The CDR3 region is CASSFGSRYEQYF. DNA for the CDR3: TGTGCCAGCAGTTTCGGGTCAAGATACGAGCAGTACTTC. The J gene is TRBJ2-7, the V gene TRBV27; unclear D gene. The CDR3 covers 13 residues. Looked up from germline, CDR1 is MNHEY and CDR2 is SMNVEV (reference sequence). V was shortened by 3 bases and J by 4 bases, with 10 bases between the two germline ends.

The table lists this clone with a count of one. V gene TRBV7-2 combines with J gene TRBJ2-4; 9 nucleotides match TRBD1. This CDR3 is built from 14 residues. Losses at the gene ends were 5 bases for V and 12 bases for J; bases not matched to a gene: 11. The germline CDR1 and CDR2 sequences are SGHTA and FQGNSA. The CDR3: CASSPLWDREPQYF. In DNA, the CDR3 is TGTGCCAGCAGCCCCCTCTGGGACAGGGAGCCTCAGTACTTC.

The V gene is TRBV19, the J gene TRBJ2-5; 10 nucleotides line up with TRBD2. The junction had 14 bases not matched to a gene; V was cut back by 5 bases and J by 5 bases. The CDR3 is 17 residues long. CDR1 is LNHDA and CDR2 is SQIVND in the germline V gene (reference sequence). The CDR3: CASSSGSGGTKPETQYF. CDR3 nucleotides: TGTGCCAGTAGTTCGGGTAGCGGGGGGACTAAGCCGGAGACCCAGTACTTC.

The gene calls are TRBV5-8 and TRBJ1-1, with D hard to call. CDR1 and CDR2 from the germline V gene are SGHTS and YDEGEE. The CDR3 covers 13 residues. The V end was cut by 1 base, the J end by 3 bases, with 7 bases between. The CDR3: CASSLSSDTEAFF. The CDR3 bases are TGTGCCAGCAGCTTGTCGTCGGACACTGAAGCTTTCTTT.

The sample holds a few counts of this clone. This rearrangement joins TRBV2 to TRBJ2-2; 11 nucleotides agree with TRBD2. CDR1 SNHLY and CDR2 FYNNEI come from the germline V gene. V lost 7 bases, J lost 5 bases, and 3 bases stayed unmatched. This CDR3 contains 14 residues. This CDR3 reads CASIAGGVTGELFF. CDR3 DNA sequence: TGTGCCAGCATAGCGGGGGGGGTTACCGGGGAGCTGTTTTTT.

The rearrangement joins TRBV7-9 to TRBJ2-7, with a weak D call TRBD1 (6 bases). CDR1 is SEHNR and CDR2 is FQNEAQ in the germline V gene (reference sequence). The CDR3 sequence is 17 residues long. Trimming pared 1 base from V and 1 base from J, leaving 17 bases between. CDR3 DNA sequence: TGTGCCAGCAGCTTAGAAGTATTCAGGGGCGCTTCCTACGAGCAGTACTTC. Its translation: CASSLEVFRGASYEQYF.

The CDR3 DNA sequence: TGTGCCAGCAGTTTACGGGGGTCACCCCTCCACTTT. This encodes CASSLRGSPLHF. V is TRBV27 and J is TRBJ1-6; TRBD1 might be the D (5 bases). The CDR3 length is 12 residues. Per germline, CDR1 MNHEY and CDR2 SMNVEV (reference sequence). Trimming removed 2 bases from V and 10 bases from J, with 6 bases in between.

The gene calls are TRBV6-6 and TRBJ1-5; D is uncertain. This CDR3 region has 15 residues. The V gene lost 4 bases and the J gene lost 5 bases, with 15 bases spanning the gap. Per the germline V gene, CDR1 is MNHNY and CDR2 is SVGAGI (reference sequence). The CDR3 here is CASSSTARVDQPQHF. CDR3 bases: TGTGCCAGCAGTTCGACCGCTCGAGTCGATCAGCCCCAGCATTTT.

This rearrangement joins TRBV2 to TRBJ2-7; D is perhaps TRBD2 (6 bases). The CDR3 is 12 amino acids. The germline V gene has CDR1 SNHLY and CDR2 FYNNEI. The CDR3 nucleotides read TGTGGCGCGATGGGAGGTGGCTACGAGCAGTACTTC. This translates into CGAMGGGYEQYF.

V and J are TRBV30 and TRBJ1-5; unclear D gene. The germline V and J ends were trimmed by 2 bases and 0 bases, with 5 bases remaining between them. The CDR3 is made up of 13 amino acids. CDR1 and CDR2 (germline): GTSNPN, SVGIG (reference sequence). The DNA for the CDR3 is TGTGCCTGGAGTCCTTATAGCAATCAGCCCCAGCATTTT. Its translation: CAWSPYSNQPQHF.

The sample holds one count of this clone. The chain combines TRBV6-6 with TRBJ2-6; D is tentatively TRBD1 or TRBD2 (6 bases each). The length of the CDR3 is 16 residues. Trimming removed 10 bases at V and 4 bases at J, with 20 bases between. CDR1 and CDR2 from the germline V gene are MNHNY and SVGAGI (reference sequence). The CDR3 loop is CATNLSGARGANVLTF. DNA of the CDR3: TGTGCCACCAACCTATCGGGGGCGCGCGGGGCCAACGTCCTGACTTTC.

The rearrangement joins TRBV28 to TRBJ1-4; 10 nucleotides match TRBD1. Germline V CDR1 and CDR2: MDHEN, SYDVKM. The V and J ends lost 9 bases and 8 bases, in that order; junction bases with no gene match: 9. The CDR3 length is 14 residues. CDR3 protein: CASRTGTGDEKLFF. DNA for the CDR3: TGTGCCAGTAGGACCGGGACAGGGGACGAAAAACTGTTTTTT. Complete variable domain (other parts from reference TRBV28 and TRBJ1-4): DVKVTQSSRYLVKRTGEKVFLECVQDMDHENMFWYRQDPGLGLRLIYFSYDVKMKEKGDIPEGYSVSREKKERFSLILESASTNQTSMYLCASRTGTGDEKLFFGSGTQLSVL.

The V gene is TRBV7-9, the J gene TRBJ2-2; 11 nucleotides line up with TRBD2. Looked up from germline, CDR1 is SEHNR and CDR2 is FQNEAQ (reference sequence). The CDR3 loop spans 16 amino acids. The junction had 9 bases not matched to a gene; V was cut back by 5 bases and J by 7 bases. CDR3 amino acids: CASSDTSGSIGGELFF. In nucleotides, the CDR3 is TGTGCCAGCAGCGATACTAGCGGGAGCATCGGCGGGGAGCTGTTTTTT. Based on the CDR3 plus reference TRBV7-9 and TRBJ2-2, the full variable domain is DTGVSQNPRHKITKRGQNVTFRCDPISEHNRLYWYRQTLGQGPEFLTYFQNEAQLEKSRLLSDRFSAERPKGSFSTLEIQRTEQGDSAMYLCASSDTSGSIGGELFFGEGSRLTVL.

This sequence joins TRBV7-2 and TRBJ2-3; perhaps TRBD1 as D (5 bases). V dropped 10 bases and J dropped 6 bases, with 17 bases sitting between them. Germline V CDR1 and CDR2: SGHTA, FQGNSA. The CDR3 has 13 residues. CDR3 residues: CANSAPHRDTQYF. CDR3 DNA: TGTGCCAACAGTGCACCTCACAGGGATACGCAGTATTTT.

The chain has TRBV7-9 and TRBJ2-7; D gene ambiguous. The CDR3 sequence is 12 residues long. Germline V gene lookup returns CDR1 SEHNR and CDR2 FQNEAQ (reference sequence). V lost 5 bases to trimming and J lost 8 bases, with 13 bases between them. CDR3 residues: CASSTAARQQYF. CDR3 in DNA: TGTGCCAGCAGCACTGCGGCGAGACAGCAGTACTTC.

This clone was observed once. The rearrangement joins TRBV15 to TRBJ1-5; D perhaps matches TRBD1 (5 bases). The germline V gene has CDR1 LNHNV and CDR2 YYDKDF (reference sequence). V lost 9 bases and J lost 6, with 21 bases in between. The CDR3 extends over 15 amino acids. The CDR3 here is CATREGTGGIQPQHF. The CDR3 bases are TGTGCCACAAGGGAGGGAACAGGAGGGATTCAGCCCCAGCATTTT.

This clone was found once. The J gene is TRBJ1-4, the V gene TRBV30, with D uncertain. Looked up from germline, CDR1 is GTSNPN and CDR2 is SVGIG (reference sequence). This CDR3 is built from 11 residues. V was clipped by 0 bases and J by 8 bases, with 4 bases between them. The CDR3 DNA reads TGTGCCTGGAGTGTAAAGGAAAAACTGTTTTTT. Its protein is CAWSVKEKLFF.

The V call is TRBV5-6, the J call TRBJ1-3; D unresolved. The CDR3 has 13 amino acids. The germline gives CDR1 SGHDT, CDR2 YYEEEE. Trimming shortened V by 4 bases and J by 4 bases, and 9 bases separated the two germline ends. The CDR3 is CASSRPGGNTIYF. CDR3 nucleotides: TGTGCCAGCAGCCGCCCTGGAGGAAACACCATATATTTT.

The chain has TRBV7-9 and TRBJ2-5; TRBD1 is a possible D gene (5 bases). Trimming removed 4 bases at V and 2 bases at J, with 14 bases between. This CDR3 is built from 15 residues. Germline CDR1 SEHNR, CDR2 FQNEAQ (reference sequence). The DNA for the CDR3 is TGTGCCAGCAGCTCCTGGACAAGAATACAAGAGACCCAGTACTTC. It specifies CASSSWTRIQETQYF. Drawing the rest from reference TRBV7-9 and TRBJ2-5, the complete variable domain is DTGVSQNPRHKITKRGQNVTFRCDPISEHNRLYWYRQTLGQGPEFLTYFQNEAQLEKSRLLSDRFSAERPKGSFSTLEIQRTEQGDSAMYLCASSSWTRIQETQYFGPGTRLLVL.

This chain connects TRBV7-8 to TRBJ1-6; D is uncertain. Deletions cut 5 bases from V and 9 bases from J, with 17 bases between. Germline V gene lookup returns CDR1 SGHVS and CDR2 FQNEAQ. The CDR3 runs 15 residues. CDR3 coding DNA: TGTGCCAGCAGCCCTAGGCTTTGGGGATCTTCACCCCTCCACTTT. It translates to CASSPRLWGSSPLHF.

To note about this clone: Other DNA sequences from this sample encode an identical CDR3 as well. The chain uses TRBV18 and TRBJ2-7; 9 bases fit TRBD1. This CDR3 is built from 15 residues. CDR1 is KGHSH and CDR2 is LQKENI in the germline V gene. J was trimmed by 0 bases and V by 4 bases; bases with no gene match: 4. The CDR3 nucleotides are TGTGCCAGCTCACAACCGACAGGGGGCTCCTACGAGCAGTACTTC. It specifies CASSQPTGGSYEQYF.

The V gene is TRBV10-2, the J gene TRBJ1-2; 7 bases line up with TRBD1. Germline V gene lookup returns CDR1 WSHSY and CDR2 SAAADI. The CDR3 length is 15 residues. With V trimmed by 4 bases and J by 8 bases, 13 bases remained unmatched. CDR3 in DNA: TGCGCCAGCAGTGGCCATTGGACAGGTGCACAGGGCTACACCTTC. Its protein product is CASSGHWTGAQGYTF.

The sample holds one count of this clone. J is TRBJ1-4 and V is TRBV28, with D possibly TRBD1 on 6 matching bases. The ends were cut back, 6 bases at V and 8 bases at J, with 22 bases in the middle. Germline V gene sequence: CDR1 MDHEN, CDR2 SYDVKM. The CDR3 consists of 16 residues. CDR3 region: CASSPPGTPQGEKLFF. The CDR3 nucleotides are TGTGCCAGCAGCCCCCCCGGGACACCTCAGGGCGAAAAACTGTTTTTT.